These 19 T cell receptor beta chains share one sample of origin, sequenced in a study of cytomegalovirus exposure and HLA in healthy donors. Amplification used 60 Vbeta primers and 13 Jbeta primers. The table came from immunoSEQ multiplex PCR; TCRdb's copy has only in-frame clones and leaves some out. The sample carries fewer than 100,000 clones, around 74% recorded once. Sequencing used PBMCs. The origin of the receptors is a man aged 35 to 55 in good health and CMV-seropositive.

The rearrangement joins TRBV5-4 to TRBJ2-3, with 8 bases fitting TRBD2. Trimming took 10 bases from V and 0 from J; bases not matched to a gene: 7. Germline CDR1 and CDR2: SGHNT and YYREEE (reference sequence). The CDR3 extends over 14 amino acids. DNA of the CDR3: TGTGCCGCGAGGAGCGGGGGAAGCACAGATACGCAGTATTTT. Residues: CAARSGGSTDTQYF.

J is TRBJ2-5 and V is TRBV29-1, with 8 bases lining up with TRBD1. TRBJ2-7 explains the end of the DNA better; the J call may be wrong. Germline V gene sequence: CDR1 SQVTM, CDR2 ANQGSEA. This CDR3 has 15 amino acids. CDR3 in amino acids: CSVEDPTGEEHEQYF. In nucleotides, the CDR3 is TGCAGCGTTGAAGACCCGACAGGGGAGGAACACGAGCAGTACTTC.

The chain carries TRBV6-1 and TRBJ1-2; 8 bases match TRBD1. The CDR3 spans 15 residues. CDR1 and CDR2 from the germline V gene are MNHNS and SASEGT. Trimming cost V 6 bases and J 8 bases; bases outside gene matches: 14. DNA of the CDR3: TGTGCCAGCAGACGTATGACAGGGGTAAAGGAAGGCTACACCTTC. As protein: CASRRMTGVKEGYTF.

This chain uses TRBV2 with TRBJ1-2; D ambiguous. Germline V gives CDR1 SNHLY, CDR2 FYNNEI. With 0 bases removed from V and 6 bases from J, the gap between germline ends came to 8 bases. CDR3 length equals 13 residues. The DNA of the CDR3 is TGTGCCAGCAGTGAAGCTCGGTTAAATGGCTACACCTTC. It yields the protein CASSEARLNGYTF. Full variable domain (missing parts from reference TRBV2 and TRBJ1-2): EPEVTQTPSHQVTQMGQEVILRCVPISNHLYFYWYRQILGQKVEFLVSFYNNEISEKSEIFDDQFSVERPDGSNFTLKIRSTKLEDSAMYFCASSEARLNGYTFGSGTRLTVV.

This clone was detected a few times. This chain links TRBV27 with TRBJ1-4; D call uncertain. V shed 2 bases and J shed 1 base, with 8 bases lying between them. The CDR3 covers 15 residues. Germline CDR1 reads MNHEY; CDR2 reads SMNVEV (reference sequence). CDR3 in amino acids: CASSLTGETNEKLFF. For the CDR3, the DNA is TGTGCCAGCAGTTTAACCGGGGAAACTAATGAAAAACTGTTTTTT.

V and J are TRBV2 and TRBJ2-3; D not certain. Germline lookup yields CDR1 SNHLY and CDR2 FYNNEI. The CDR3 extends over 14 amino acids. The ends were cut back, 3 bases at V and 5 bases at J, with 12 bases in the middle. The CDR3 loop is CASSDRISGDTQYF. In DNA form, the CDR3 reads TGTGCCAGCAGTGACCGCATATCGGGAGATACGCAGTATTTT.

This sequence joins TRBV7-2 and TRBJ2-1, with TRBD2 identical over 13 bases. Germline CDR1 and CDR2: SGHTA and FQGNSA. The CDR3 has 16 amino acids. Trimming took 5 bases from V and 4 from J; bases not matched to a gene: 5. The CDR3 loop reads CASSLLAGGTYNEQFF. The CDR3 DNA follows: TGTGCCAGCAGCCTACTAGCGGGAGGGACTTACAATGAGCAGTTCTTC.

V is TRBV7-2 and J is TRBJ2-1; TRBD1 aligns across 8 bases. Germline loops: CDR1 SGHTA, CDR2 FQGNSA. Unmatched junction bases numbered 9, after V lost 5 bases and J lost 0 bases. The CDR3 consists of 17 residues. The CDR3 loop is CASSHLTGAYSYNEQFF. DNA of the CDR3: TGTGCCAGCAGCCACCTGACAGGGGCCTACTCCTACAATGAGCAGTTCTTC. Full variable domain (missing parts from reference TRBV7-2 and TRBJ2-1): GAGVSQSPSNKVTEKGKDVELRCDPISGHTALYWYRQSLGQGLEFLIYFQGNSAPDKSGLPSDRFSAERTGGSVSTLTIQRTQQEDSAVYLCASSHLTGAYSYNEQFFGPGTRLTVL.

The chain couples TRBV29-1 to TRBJ1-2; a possible D gene is TRBD1 (5 bases). Trimming took off 5 bases at V and 1 base at J, with 5 bases between the two ends. The CDR3 totals 11 residues. From germline, CDR1 is SQVTM and CDR2 ANQGSEA. The CDR3 sequence is CSVQGNYGYTF. The CDR3 region has the DNA TGCAGCGTTCAGGGTAACTATGGCTACACCTTC.

In DNA, the CDR3 is TGCGCCAGCAGCGCACAGGGATTCGAGACCCAGTACTTC. The encoded protein is CASSAQGFETQYF. The chain couples TRBV5-1 to TRBJ2-5, with a tentative D call TRBD1 (6 bases). V was clipped by 4 bases and J by 5 bases, with 12 bases between them. CDR3 length: 13 amino acids. Germline V lookup: CDR1 SGHRS, CDR2 YFSETQ.

This clone has a handful of counts. The chain carries TRBV15 and TRBJ2-1; the D gene is possibly TRBD1 (6 bases). The CDR3 extends over 15 amino acids. Germline V CDR1 and CDR2: LNHNV, YYDKDF (reference sequence). Trimming removed 4 bases from V and 0 bases from J, with 10 bases in between. Written as DNA, the CDR3 is TGTGCCACCAGCACCAGGGGCTCCTCCTACAATGAGCAGTTCTTC. Its translation is CATSTRGSSYNEQFF. The full variable domain, completed using reference TRBV15 and TRBJ2-1, is DAMVIQNPRYQVTQFGKPVTLSCSQTLNHNVMYWYQQKSSQAPKLLFHYYDKDFNNEADTPDNFQSRRPNTSFCFLDIRSPGLGDTAMYLCATSTRGSSYNEQFFGPGTRLTVL.

The chain is built from TRBV27 and TRBJ1-2; 10 bases match TRBD1. V was clipped by 2 bases and J by 7 bases; unmatched bases: 4. CDR3 length: 14 residues. Germline CDR1 MNHEY, CDR2 SMNVEV (reference sequence). CDR3 amino acids: CASSLGGQGFGYTF. CDR3 in DNA: TGTGCCAGCAGTTTAGGGGGACAGGGGTTTGGCTACACCTTC.

This chain connects TRBV27 to TRBJ1-2; 10 nucleotides line up with TRBD1. The CDR3 has 13 amino acids. The J segment lost 5 bases and the V segment lost 6 bases, leaving 3 bases of the junction unmatched. Germline V gene lookup returns CDR1 MNHEY and CDR2 SMNVEV (reference sequence). DNA of the CDR3: TGTGCCAGCAGCTTGGACAGGGGGTATGGCTACACCTTC. This sequence encodes CASSLDRGYGYTF.

The chain has TRBV5-1 and TRBJ2-1; 9 positions match TRBD1. Germline CDR1 is SGHRS and CDR2 is YFSETQ. The CDR3 length is 15 residues. V lost 4 bases to trimming and J lost 4 bases; unmatched junction nucleotides: 6. CDR3 residues: CASSPGTGIYNEQFF. In nucleotides, the CDR3 is TGCGCCAGCAGCCCCGGGACAGGGATTTACAATGAGCAGTTCTTC. The complete variable domain, with remaining parts taken from reference TRBV5-1 and TRBJ2-1, reads KAGVTQTPRYLIKTRGQQVTLSCSPISGHRSVSWYQQTPGQGLQFLFEYFSETQRNKGNFPGRFSGRQFSNSRSEMNVSTLELGDSALYLCASSPGTGIYNEQFFGPGTRLTVL.

The V and J genes are TRBV5-1 and TRBJ1-4, with D perhaps matching TRBD1 (6 bases). Trimming cost V 5 bases and J 3 bases, with 11 bases left between them. The CDR3 length is 14 residues. CDR1 and CDR2 (germline): SGHRS, YFSETQ. The CDR3 loop is CASSQGQPNEKLFF. As DNA, the CDR3 is TGCGCCAGCAGTCAAGGACAGCCTAATGAAAAACTGTTTTTT. Filled out from reference TRBV5-1 and TRBJ1-4, the complete variable domain reads KAGVTQTPRYLIKTRGQQVTLSCSPISGHRSVSWYQQTPGQGLQFLFEYFSETQRNKGNFPGRFSGRQFSNSRSEMNVSTLELGDSALYLCASSQGQPNEKLFFGSGTQLSVL.

This clone occurred a few times. The rearrangement uses TRBV7-3 and TRBJ2-3, with 8 positions matching TRBD2. Germline V CDR1 and CDR2: SGHTA, FQGTGA. The CDR3 extends over 16 amino acids. V lost 3 bases to trimming and J lost 1 base; unmatched junction nucleotides: 6. CDR3 DNA sequence: TGTGCCAGCAGCTTGAATAGCGGGGTGGGCACAGATACGCAGTATTTT. Translation: CASSLNSGVGTDTQYF.

The CDR3 reads CASINPRGVRTGELFF. The CDR3 nucleotides are TGCGCCAGCATTAATCCCCGGGGAGTGAGGACCGGGGAGCTGTTTTTT. This chain connects TRBV23-1 to TRBJ2-2; a weak D match, TRBD2 (5 bases). TRBV23-1 counts as an open reading frame of uncertain function. The V gene lost 7 bases and the J gene lost 5 bases, with 20 bases spanning the gap. CDR3 length: 16 residues.

The V gene is TRBV28, the J gene TRBJ2-7; TRBD1 matches 8 bases. CDR1 is MDHEN and CDR2 is SYDVKM in the germline V gene. V shed 5 bases, J shed 3 bases, and the junction held 21 bases outside the gene matches. This CDR3 spans 19 amino acids. CDR3 bases: TGTGCCAGCAGTCTCTATTTCGGACAGGGATATCAAACCTACTACGAGCAGTACTTC. It yields the protein CASSLYFGQGYQTYYEQYF.

The chain joins TRBV27 to TRBJ2-3; D is possibly TRBD2 (5 bases). The CDR3 sequence is 15 residues long. Germline CDR1 and CDR2: MNHEY and SMNVEV (reference sequence). The V end was cut by 3 bases, the J end by 2 bases, with 12 bases between. CDR3 in amino acids: CASSFDYLNTDTQYF. CDR3 DNA: TGTGCCAGCAGTTTTGACTACCTGAACACAGATACGCAGTATTTT.